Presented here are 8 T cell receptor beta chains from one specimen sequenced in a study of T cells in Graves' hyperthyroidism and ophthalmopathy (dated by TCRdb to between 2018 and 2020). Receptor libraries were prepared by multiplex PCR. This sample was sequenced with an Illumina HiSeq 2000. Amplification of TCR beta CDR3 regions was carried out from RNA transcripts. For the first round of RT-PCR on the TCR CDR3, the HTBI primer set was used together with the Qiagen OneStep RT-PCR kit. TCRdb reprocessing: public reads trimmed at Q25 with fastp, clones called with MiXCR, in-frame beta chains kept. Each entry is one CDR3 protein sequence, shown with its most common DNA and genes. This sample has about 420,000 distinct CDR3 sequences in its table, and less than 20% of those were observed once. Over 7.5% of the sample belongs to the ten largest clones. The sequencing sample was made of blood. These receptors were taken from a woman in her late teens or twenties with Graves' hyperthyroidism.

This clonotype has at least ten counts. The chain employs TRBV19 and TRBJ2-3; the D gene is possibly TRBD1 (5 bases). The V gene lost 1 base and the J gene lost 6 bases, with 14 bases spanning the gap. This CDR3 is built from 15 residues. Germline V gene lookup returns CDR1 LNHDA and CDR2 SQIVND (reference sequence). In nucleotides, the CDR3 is TGTGCCAGTAGTATAGCAACAGGTTTACGGGATACGCAGTATTTT. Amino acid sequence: CASSIATGLRDTQYF. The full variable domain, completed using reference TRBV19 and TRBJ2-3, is DGGITQSPKYLFRKEGQNVTLSCEQNLNHDAMYWYRQDPGQGLRLIYYSQIVNDFQKGDIAEGYSVSREKKESFPLTVTSAQKNPTAFYLCASSIATGLRDTQYFGPGTRLTVL.

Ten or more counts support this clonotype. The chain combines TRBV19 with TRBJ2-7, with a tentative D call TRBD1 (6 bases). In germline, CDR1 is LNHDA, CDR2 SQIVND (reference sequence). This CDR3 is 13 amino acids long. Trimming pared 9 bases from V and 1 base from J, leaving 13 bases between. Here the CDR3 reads CASSRGPSYEQYF. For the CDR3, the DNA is TGTGCCAGCAGCAGGGGCCCATCCTACGAGCAGTACTTC. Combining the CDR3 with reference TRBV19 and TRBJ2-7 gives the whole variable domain DGGITQSPKYLFRKEGQNVTLSCEQNLNHDAMYWYRQDPGQGLRLIYYSQIVNDFQKGDIAEGYSVSREKKESFPLTVTSAQKNPTAFYLCASSRGPSYEQYFGPGTRLTVT.

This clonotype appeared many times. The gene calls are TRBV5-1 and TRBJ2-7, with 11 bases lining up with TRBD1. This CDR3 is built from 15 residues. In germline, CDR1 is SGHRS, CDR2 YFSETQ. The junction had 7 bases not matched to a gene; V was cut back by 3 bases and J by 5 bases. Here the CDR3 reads CASSSRRDRGDEQYF. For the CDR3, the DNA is TGCGCCAGCAGCTCTCGCCGGGACAGGGGGGACGAGCAGTACTTC. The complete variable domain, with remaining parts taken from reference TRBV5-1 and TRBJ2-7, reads KAGVTQTPRYLIKTRGQQVTLSCSPISGHRSVSWYQQTPGQGLQFLFEYFSETQRNKGNFPGRFSGRQFSNSRSEMNVSTLELGDSALYLCASSSRRDRGDEQYFGPGTRLTVT.

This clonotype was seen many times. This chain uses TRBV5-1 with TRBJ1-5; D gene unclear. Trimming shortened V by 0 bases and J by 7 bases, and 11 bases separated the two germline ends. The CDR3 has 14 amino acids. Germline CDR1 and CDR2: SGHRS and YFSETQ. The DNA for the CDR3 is TGCGCCAGCAGCTTGGATTGGGGTGGACAGCCCCAGCATTTT. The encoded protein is CASSLDWGGQPQHF.

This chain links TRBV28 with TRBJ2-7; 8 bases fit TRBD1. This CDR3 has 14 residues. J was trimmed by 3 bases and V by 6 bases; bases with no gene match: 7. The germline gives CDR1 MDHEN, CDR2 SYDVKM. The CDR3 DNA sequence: TGTGCCAGCAGGGTATGGACAGGGAACTACGAGCAGTACTTC. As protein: CASRVWTGNYEQYF.

CDR3 in DNA: TGTGCCAGCAGTTTAATACAGTATGCCAACAATGAGCAGTTCTTC. As protein: CASSLIQYANNEQFF. This chain links TRBV2 with TRBJ2-1; no clear D gene. V shed 5 bases and J shed 5 bases, with 16 bases lying between them. CDR1 is SNHLY and CDR2 is FYNNEI in the germline V gene. The CDR3 is made up of 15 amino acids.

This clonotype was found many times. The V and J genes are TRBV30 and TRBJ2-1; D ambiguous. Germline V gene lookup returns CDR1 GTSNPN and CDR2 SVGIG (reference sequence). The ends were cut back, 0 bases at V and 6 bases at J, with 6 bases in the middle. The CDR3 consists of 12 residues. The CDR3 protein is CAWSVSANEQFF. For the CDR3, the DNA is TGTGCCTGGAGTGTATCGGCCAATGAGCAGTTCTTC.

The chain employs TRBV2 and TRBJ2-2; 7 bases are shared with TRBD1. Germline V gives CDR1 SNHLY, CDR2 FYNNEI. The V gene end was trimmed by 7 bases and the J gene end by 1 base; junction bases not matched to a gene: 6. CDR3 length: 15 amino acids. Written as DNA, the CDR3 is TGTGCCAGCAAAAGAACAGGGGAGAACACCGGGGAGCTGTTTTTT. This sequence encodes CASKRTGENTGELFF.